The T cell receptor beta chain under discussion was sequenced for a study of shared clonotypes between healthy human individuals. Study observations and caveats: Richness estimates generally favored naive over memory subsets. Naive CD4 clonotypes were shared across a handful of donors at around 5%. Limitation of the genetic and exposure-history diversity represented came from the few donors.

Sequencing was performed with immunoSEQ multiplex PCR; in TCRdb, only in-frame clones are kept and a portion is missing. Among millions of clones, 85% to 95% were seen once, and the ten largest hold about 0.39%. This CDR3 is built from 12 residues. The V gene lost 5 bases and the J gene lost 5 bases, with 9 bases spanning the gap. Per germline, CDR1 SGHAT and CDR2 FQNNGV. Concerning this clone: The target antigen is unknown.

The material sequenced was naive CD4+ T cells from PBMCs. As to subset: CD45RA+ positively selected. The TCR originated in a man between 18 and 35 years old in good health. Some clones in this sample may be carry-over from other donors' samples. J is TRBJ1-2 and V is TRBV11-2; tentatively, D is TRBD1 (6 bases). The CDR3 DNA sequence: TGTGCCAGCAGCGAAACAGGGTATGGCTACACCTTC. This gives the protein CASSETGYGYTF.